The 27 T cell receptor beta chains listed next were all sequenced from one sample in a study of response to subunit inactivated influenza vaccine. TCRdb ran MiXCR on the RT-PCR reads and lists one entry per CDR3 protein. The table shows about 480,000 distinct CDR3 sequences, with around 9.9% occurring only once. Sequenced material: PBMCs from blood, taken 35 to 45 days after vaccination. Source of these receptors: a man aged 50-60 years who received an inactivated influenza vaccine.

This clonotype was seen only a few times. The chain combines TRBV5-1 with TRBJ1-1; D gene unclear. CDR3 length: 14 amino acids. Trimming removed 0 bases at V and 6 bases at J, with 12 bases between. Germline CDR1 reads SGHRS; CDR2 reads YFSETQ. The CDR3: CASSLGTRKAEAFF. CDR3 nucleotides: TGCGCCAGCAGCTTGGGGACTCGGAAGGCTGAAGCTTTCTTT.

This clonotype came up a few times. This chain connects TRBV20-1 to TRBJ1-5; D call uncertain. Germline loops: CDR1 DFQATT, CDR2 SNEGSKA (reference sequence). The V gene lost 2 bases and the J gene lost 4 bases, with 6 bases spanning the gap. CDR3 size: 12 residues. The CDR3 DNA is TGCAGTGCTAGAACCACTAATCAGCCCCAGCATTTT. It translates to CSARTTNQPQHF.

This clonotype was found a few times. The rearrangement joins TRBV7-2 to TRBJ2-1, with D tentatively TRBD2 (7 bases). The length of the CDR3 is 13 residues. CDR1 and CDR2 from the germline V gene are SGHTA and FQGNSA. Trimming left V 4 bases short and J 10 bases short, with 14 bases between. The CDR3 spells CASSSRGAGEQFF. As DNA, the CDR3 is TGTGCCAGCAGCTCTCGGGGGGCGGGGGAGCAGTTCTTC.

This clonotype showed up just a few times. The rearrangement uses TRBV6-5 and TRBJ2-1; maybe TRBD1 (5 bases). The CDR3 runs to 14 residues. V was shortened by 3 bases and J by 5 bases, with 11 bases between the two germline ends. Germline values: CDR1 MNHEY, CDR2 SVGAGI. This chain's CDR3 is CASSYLQGNNEQFF. In DNA, the CDR3 is TGTGCCAGCAGTTATTTGCAGGGAAACAATGAGCAGTTCTTC.

The rearrangement joins TRBV5-1 to TRBJ2-6; D is unclear. Trimming removed 0 bases from V and 0 bases from J, with 7 bases in between. This CDR3 is built from 16 residues. Germline V gene lookup returns CDR1 SGHRS and CDR2 YFSETQ. DNA of the CDR3: TGCGCCAGCAGCTTGGGAGCAAACTCTGGGGCCAACGTCCTGACTTTC. This sequence encodes CASSLGANSGANVLTF.

This clonotype showed up many times. The CDR3 loop is CASSGLAGASYNEQFF. CDR3 coding DNA: TGTGCCAGCAGCGGACTAGCGGGAGCTTCCTACAATGAGCAGTTCTTC. This chain joins TRBV28 and TRBJ2-1; 13 positions match TRBD2. Germline V gives CDR1 MDHEN, CDR2 SYDVKM. The junction had 3 bases not matched to a gene; V was cut back by 6 bases and J by 1 base. The CDR3 runs to 16 residues.

In this sample, this clonotype turned up a few times. This rearrangement joins TRBV11-1 to TRBJ1-4; D gene uncertain. The CDR3 sequence is 19 residues long. The germline CDR1 and CDR2 sequences are SGHAT and FQDESV (reference sequence). V gave up 3 bases and J gave up 8 bases, with 28 bases separating them. As DNA, the CDR3 is TGTGCCAGCAGCTTGCCCCTCAATGGGGTTCCTCACCAGAGGGAAAAACTGTTTTTT. This codes for CASSLPLNGVPHQREKLFF.

The chain employs TRBV15 and TRBJ1-2; 8 bases align to TRBD1. CDR3 size: 13 residues. Germline lookup yields CDR1 LNHNV and CDR2 YYDKDF (reference sequence). The V segment lost 3 bases and the J segment 8 bases; nucleotides outside the gene matches: 5. The CDR3 protein is CATSSYDRGGYTF. In nucleotides, the CDR3 is TGTGCCACCAGCAGTTATGACAGGGGAGGCTACACCTTC.

The rearrangement joins TRBV6-2 or TRBV6-3 to TRBJ2-1; D gene uncertain. The CDR3 is made up of 15 amino acids. Trimming pared 5 bases from V and 0 bases from J, leaving 11 bases between. The germline V gene encodes CDR1 MNHEY and CDR2 SVGEGT. The CDR3 nucleotides are TGTGCCAGCAGTAGACCGGGTCTCTCCTACAATGAGCAGTTCTTC. Residues: CASSRPGLSYNEQFF.

In its sample, this clonotype was seen a few times. The V and J genes are TRBV12-3 or TRBV12-4 and TRBJ2-2; TRBD1 agrees at 7 bases. Losses at the gene ends were 6 bases for V and 0 bases for J; bases not matched to a gene: 7. The CDR3 totals 16 residues. In DNA, the CDR3 is TGTGCCAGCAGCCCCCGGACAGGACCGAACACCGGGGAGCTGTTTTTT. Its translation: CASSPRTGPNTGELFF.

This clonotype was found many times. The chain employs TRBV20-1 and TRBJ2-1; 9 bases are a match to TRBD1. Germline loops: CDR1 DFQATT, CDR2 SNEGSKA (reference sequence). Germline trimming cut 5 bases from V and 5 bases from J; bases unmatched to any gene: 13. This CDR3 is built from 16 residues. In DNA form, the CDR3 reads TGCAGTGCTCCCGACAGGGGGAGACAATTTAACAATGAGCAGTTCTTC. The encoded protein is CSAPDRGRQFNNEQFF.

This clonotype was counted at least ten times. The gene calls are TRBV7-2 and TRBJ2-3; either TRBD1 or TRBD2 may fit D (5 bases each). V lost 6 bases, J lost 3 bases, and 16 bases lay in between. The CDR3 spans 15 residues. Germline V lookup: CDR1 SGHTA, CDR2 FQGNSA. The CDR3 sequence is CASSLNPGATDTQYF. CDR3 sequence (DNA): TGTGCCAGCAGTTTGAACCCCGGGGCAACAGATACGCAGTATTTT.

The V call is TRBV5-1, the J call TRBJ2-1; 7 bases are a match to TRBD1. With 7 bases clipped from V and 0 bases from J, the junction kept 7 bases outside the gene matches. This CDR3 contains 15 residues. The germline gives CDR1 SGHRS, CDR2 YFSETQ. CDR3 coding DNA: TGCGCCAGCCAGACCGGGACAGACTCCTACAATGAGCAGTTCTTC. Protein product: CASQTGTDSYNEQFF.

This clonotype was seen only a few times. This chain uses TRBV12-3 or TRBV12-4 with TRBJ2-7, with D possibly TRBD2 on 5 matching bases. CDR3 length equals 12 residues. Deletions cut 4 bases from V and 6 bases from J, with 10 bases between. CDR3 bases: TGTGCCAGCAGTTACGCCCGGGGCGAGCAGTACTTC. It yields the protein CASSYARGEQYF.

The V and J genes are TRBV4-3 and TRBJ2-5; D is unresolved. The CDR3 length is 16 residues. Deletions cut 0 bases from V and 2 bases from J, with 13 bases between. CDR1 LGHNA and CDR2 YSLEER come from the germline V gene. CDR3 protein: CASSQEGLGRQETQYF. The DNA of the CDR3 is TGCGCCAGCAGCCAAGAAGGGTTAGGCAGGCAAGAGACCCAGTACTTC.

Only a few counts were recorded for this clonotype. The V call is TRBV6-5, the J call TRBJ2-1; TRBD2 might be the D (6 bases). This CDR3 contains 14 residues. CDR1 MNHEY and CDR2 SVGAGI come from the germline V gene. Trimming pared 2 bases from V and 8 bases from J, leaving 13 bases between. DNA for the CDR3: TGTGCCAGCAGTTACGACCGTTGGGGGGATGAGCAGTTCTTC. It is translated as CASSYDRWGDEQFF.

There are many counts of this clonotype. The chain joins TRBV5-4 to TRBJ2-1; D is ambiguous. With 3 bases removed from V and 7 bases from J, the gap between germline ends came to 11 bases. This CDR3 has 13 amino acids. Germline V CDR1 and CDR2: SGHNT, YYREEE (reference sequence). The CDR3 spells CASSSRDGNEQFF. CDR3 nucleotides: TGTGCCAGCAGCTCCCGTGATGGGAATGAGCAGTTCTTC. Together with reference TRBV5-4 and TRBJ2-1, the CDR3 gives the full variable domain: ETGVTQSPTHLIKTRGQQVTLRCSSQSGHNTVSWYQQALGQGPQFIFQYYREEENGRGNFPPRFSGLQFPNYSSELNVNALELDDSALYLCASSSRDGNEQFFGPGTRLTVL.

This clonotype was recorded many times. The V call is TRBV5-1, the J call TRBJ2-1; a possible D gene is TRBD1 (5 bases). The V gene's germline CDR1 is SGHRS and CDR2 YFSETQ. The length of the CDR3 is 15 residues. The V and J ends lost 0 bases and 2 bases respectively, with 9 bases between them. The CDR3 reads CASSLDRRAYNEQFF. CDR3 nucleotide sequence: TGCGCCAGCAGCTTGGACAGGAGAGCCTACAATGAGCAGTTCTTC.

This clonotype was found many times. This chain links TRBV11-2 with TRBJ2-5; the match to TRBD2 covers 9 bases. This CDR3 has 15 amino acids. V was clipped by 3 bases and J by 4 bases; unmatched bases: 6. CDR1 SGHAT and CDR2 FQNNGV come from the germline V gene. CDR3 bases: TGTGCCAGCAGCTTGGGACTAGCCAGAGGAGAGACCCAGTACTTC. Its translation: CASSLGLARGETQYF.

The sample holds one count of this clonotype. One end of the junction fails to match germline, which may point to a read error. The chain couples TRBV4-2 to TRBJ2-1; 9 nucleotides line up with TRBD2. The CDR3 consists of 15 residues. Germline lookup yields CDR1 LGHNA and CDR2 YNFKEQ. CDR3 in DNA: TGTGCCAGCAGCCAGGGACTAGCAGCATACAATGGGCAGTTCTTC. The encoded protein is CASSQGLAAYNGQFF.

This chain uses TRBV4-3 with TRBJ2-2, with 10 bases lining up with TRBD1. Germline loops: CDR1 LGHNA, CDR2 YSLEER. The CDR3 is made up of 17 amino acids. With 1 base clipped from V and 6 bases from J, the junction kept 8 bases outside the gene matches. The DNA for the CDR3 is TGCGCCAGCAGCCAAGGCGGACAGGGGGGATTTGCCGGGGAGCTGTTTTTT. It translates to CASSQGGQGGFAGELFF.

This chain uses TRBV5-1 with TRBJ2-2; D possibly corresponds to TRBD1 (6 bases). CDR1 and CDR2 (germline): SGHRS, YFSETQ. This CDR3 comprises 15 residues. The V end lost 4 bases, the J end lost 9 bases, and 19 bases lay between the germline ends. The CDR3: CASSPGTRYDRELFF. The CDR3 region has the DNA TGCGCCAGCAGCCCCGGGACACGTTATGATCGGGAGCTGTTTTTT.

This clonotype showed up just a few times. The chain uses TRBV20-1 and TRBJ1-1; 7 bases are shared with TRBD1. Germline CDR1 and CDR2: DFQATT and SNEGSKA (reference sequence). The CDR3 has 13 amino acids. Trimming at V came to 0 bases and at J to 7 bases, leaving 5 bases not matched to a gene. For the CDR3, the DNA is TGCAGTGCTAGAGATGGTTCAGGGGGTGAAGCTTTCTTT. Encoded protein: CSARDGSGGEAFF.

This clonotype was observed many times. The chain employs TRBV29-1 and TRBJ2-7; possibly TRBD1 for D (6 bases). The CDR3 covers 12 residues. The germline V and J ends were trimmed by 5 bases and 2 bases, with 10 bases remaining between them. In germline, CDR1 is SQVTM, CDR2 ANQGSEA. CDR3 region: CSVSGQTYEQYF. The CDR3 DNA reads as TGCAGCGTTTCCGGACAGACCTACGAGCAGTACTTC.

The V gene is TRBV20-1, the J gene TRBJ2-1, with TRBD2 identical over 10 bases. V dropped 7 bases and J dropped 3; count of bases not matched to a gene: 9. The germline V gene encodes CDR1 DFQATT and CDR2 SNEGSKA (reference sequence). The length of the CDR3 is 15 residues. The CDR3 coding sequence is TGCAGTGAGGCGAAGGCTAGCGGGGGCTACAATGAGCAGTTCTTC. Translated, it gives CSEAKASGGYNEQFF.

This clonotype was detected a few times. This sequence joins TRBV5-1 and TRBJ2-1; 16 nucleotides align to TRBD2. There are 17 residues in the CDR3. CDR1 is SGHRS and CDR2 is YFSETQ in the germline V gene. V dropped 6 bases and J dropped 7; count of bases not matched to a gene: 10. CDR3 loop: CASTAGTSGGVGNEQFF. The CDR3 DNA reads TGCGCCAGCACCGCCGGGACTAGCGGGGGGGTGGGTAATGAGCAGTTCTTC.

This clonotype was counted only a few times. V is TRBV3-1 and J is TRBJ2-1; the D gene is possibly TRBD1 (6 bases). In germline, CDR1 is LGHDT, CDR2 YNNKEL (reference sequence). Trimming pared 2 bases from V and 15 bases from J, leaving 17 bases between. The CDR3 sequence is 13 residues long. Written as DNA, the CDR3 is TGTGCCAGCAGCCAACGAGGGGCGAGGGGGTCGTTCTTC. Translating gives CASSQRGARGSFF.